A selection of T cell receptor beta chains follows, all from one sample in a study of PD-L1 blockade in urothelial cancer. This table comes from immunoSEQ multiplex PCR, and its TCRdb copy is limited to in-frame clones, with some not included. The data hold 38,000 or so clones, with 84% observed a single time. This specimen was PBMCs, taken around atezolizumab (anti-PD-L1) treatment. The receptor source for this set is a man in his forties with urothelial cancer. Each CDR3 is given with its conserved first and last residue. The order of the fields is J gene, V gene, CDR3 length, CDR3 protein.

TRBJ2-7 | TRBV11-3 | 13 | CASGANFQGEQYF
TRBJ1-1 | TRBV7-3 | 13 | CASSQRRQGILIF
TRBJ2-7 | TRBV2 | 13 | CASGGQGAYEQYF
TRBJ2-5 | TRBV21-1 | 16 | CASSTGGLAGEETQYF
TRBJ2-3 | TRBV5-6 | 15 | CASSLYRDETDTQYF
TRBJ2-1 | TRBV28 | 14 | CASSLPAGSHEQFF
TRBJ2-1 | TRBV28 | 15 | CASSASGRAYNEQFF
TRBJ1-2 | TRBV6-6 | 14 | CASSNTTGVYGYTF
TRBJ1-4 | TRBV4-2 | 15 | CASQVRGATNEKLFF
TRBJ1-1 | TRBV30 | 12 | CAYDQGVGEAFF
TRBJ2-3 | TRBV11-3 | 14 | CASSHSGKGDTQYF
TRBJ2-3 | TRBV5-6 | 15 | CASSYIRQLTDTQYF
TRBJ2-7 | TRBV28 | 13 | CATLSGRRYEQYF
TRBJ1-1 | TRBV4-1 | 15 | CASRDLTGGSLEAFF
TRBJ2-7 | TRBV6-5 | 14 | CASSYSGQTYEQYF
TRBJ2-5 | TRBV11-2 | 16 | CASSPQGGGGGETQYF
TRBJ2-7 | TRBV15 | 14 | CATSKGRDYYEQYF
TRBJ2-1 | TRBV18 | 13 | CASSRLANNEQFF
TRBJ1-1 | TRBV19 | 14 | CASSIVSPNTEAFF